These T cell receptor beta chains were read from a single sample in a study of identical twins. TCRdb recomputed calls from the 5' RACE reads with MiXCR, one row per CDR3 protein. The sample contains a few hundred thousand distinct CDR3 sequences, approximately 10% of which appear only once. Sequences were obtained from naive T cells sorted from blood. The source of these receptors is a woman aged 45 to 65 in good health. Both conserved end residues are part of each CDR3. A D gene is named only where the DNA matches it firmly. Clone size is stated in some rows and not others, as once, few, many or a class when expanded.

v_gene,abundance,d_gene,j_gene,CDR3nt,CDR3aa
TRBV5-1,many,.,TRBJ2-1,TGCGCCAGCAGCTCGCGGGGGCCTAGCGGACTTGAGCAGTTCTTC,CASSSRGPSGLEQFF
TRBV5-1,.,.,TRBJ2-7,TGCGCCAGCAGCTTATCTTATAATTACGAGCAGTACTTC,CASSLSYNYEQYF
TRBV29-1,.,TRBD1,TRBJ1-2,TGCAGCGTCGCTCCGGGAGGGTCAGGGGGCTATGGCTACACCTTC,CSVAPGGSGGYGYTF
TRBV7-8,.,.,TRBJ2-5,TGTGCCAGCAGCGACCTTTACAGGGAAGAGACCCAGTACTTC,CASSDLYREETQYF
TRBV7-9,few,.,TRBJ2-3,TGTGCCAGCAGCTTAGCGGGACCCGAGGCGCAGTATTTT,CASSLAGPEAQYF
TRBV2,.,.,TRBJ2-5,TGTGCCAGCAGTGGGACAAACCAAGAGACCCAGTACTTC,CASSGTNQETQYF
TRBV5-1,many,TRBD1,TRBJ2-5,TGCGCCAGCAGCGACGGGACAGCACTCCAAGAGACCCAGTACTTC,CASSDGTALQETQYF
TRBV15,few,.,TRBJ2-3,TGTGCCACCAGCAGGTCCCACCTCCCAGATACGCAGTATTTT,CATSRSHLPDTQYF
TRBV9,once,.,TRBJ2-3,TGTGCCAGCAGCGGAACACTAGCAGTTACGCAGTATTTT,CASSGTLAVTQYF
TRBV12-3/TRBV12-4,.,.,TRBJ2-3,TGTGCCAGCAGTTTGGGACTCACTTTCACAGATACGCAGTATTTT,CASSLGLTFTDTQYF
TRBV18,.,.,TRBJ2-5,TGTGCCAGCTCACCCAGTGTATGGGAAACCCAGTACTTC,CASSPSVWETQYF
TRBV29-1,many,TRBD2,TRBJ2-1,TGCAGCGTTGAAGATGTGGTTAAGAGACTAGCGTCCTATGAGCAGTTCTTC,CSVEDVVKRLASYEQFF
TRBV19,.,.,TRBJ1-2,TGTGCCAGTAGTATAGGGCAGGACTATGGCTACACCTTC,CASSIGQDYGYTF
TRBV4-1,few,.,TRBJ2-7,TGCGCCAGCAGCCAAGTCGATACTAGCGAGCAGTACTTC,CASSQVDTSEQYF
TRBV7-9,.,.,TRBJ2-2,TGTGCCAGCAGCTTACGAGGCGGGCGAAGCACCGGGGAGCTGTTTTTT,CASSLRGGRSTGELFF
TRBV12-5,.,.,TRBJ2-3,TGTGCTAGTGGTTTGTCCCCGACAGATACGCAGTATTTT,CASGLSPTDTQYF
TRBV12-3/TRBV12-4,.,TRBD1,TRBJ2-1,TGTGCCAGCAGACCACAGGGGAATGAGCAGTTCTTC,CASRPQGNEQFF
TRBV4-1,few,.,TRBJ2-1,TGCGCCAGCAGCCAAGTTTTCTCAGGAAGGAGAAATGAGCAGTTCTTC,CASSQVFSGRRNEQFF
TRBV5-1,.,TRBD1,TRBJ2-5,TGCGCCAGCATCCCAGGGACAGGGGCAGAGACCCAGTACTTC,CASIPGTGAETQYF
TRBV20-1,.,.,TRBJ2-7,TGCAGTGCTAGAGACCGGGACGGTGGGTCCTACGAGCAGTACTTC,CSARDRDGGSYEQYF
TRBV6-1,few,TRBD1,TRBJ2-7,TGTGCCAGCAGTGAAGACAGAGGACAGGGGACCTACGAGCAGTACTTC,CASSEDRGQGTYEQYF
TRBV5-1,few,TRBD2,TRBJ2-1,TGCGCCAGCAGCTTCTGGACTAGTTTGCCCAATGAGCAGTTCTTC,CASSFWTSLPNEQFF
TRBV7-9,.,.,TRBJ1-3,TGTGCCAGCAGCTTCCTACTAGGTGGCAGGATCAGTACGAGCTCTGGAAACACCATATATTTT,CASSFLLGGRISTSSGNTIYF
TRBV19,few,.,TRBJ1-5,TGTGCCAGTAGTATCGGCCAGTGGAGCAATCAGCCCCAGCATTTT,CASSIGQWSNQPQHF
TRBV12-3/TRBV12-4,few,.,TRBJ1-4,TGTGCCAGCAGTTTTTCAGGGAATGAAAAACTGTTTTTT,CASSFSGNEKLFF
TRBV10-3,many,.,TRBJ2-5,TGTGCCATCAGTGAGTTTGGACAAGAGACCCAGTACTTC,CAISEFGQETQYF
TRBV20-1,.,TRBD1,TRBJ2-1,TGCAGTGCTAAAGGGACAGGGTACAATGAGCAGTTCTTC,CSAKGTGYNEQFF
TRBV5-1,.,TRBD1,TRBJ2-1,TGCGCCAGCAGCGGAATCCAGGGGGCCAATGAGCAGTTCTTC,CASSGIQGANEQFF
TRBV12-3/TRBV12-4,few,TRBD1,TRBJ1-1,TGTGCCAGCAGTGGGACAGGGGGCTGGGTCACTGAAGCTTTCTTT,CASSGTGGWVTEAFF
TRBV12-3/TRBV12-4,.,.,TRBJ2-2,TGTGCCAGCAGTTTACCACAGGCCTCGAACACCGGGGAGCTGTTTTTT,CASSLPQASNTGELFF
TRBV7-3,few,TRBD1,TRBJ1-1,TGTGCCAGCAGCTTCAAGGGGGCGGGTACTGAAGCTTTCTTT,CASSFKGAGTEAFF
TRBV5-1,many,.,TRBJ1-5,TGCGCCAGCCGACATCGCCGCGGAGCAGATCAGCCCCAGCATTTT,CASRHRRGADQPQHF
TRBV18,.,.,TRBJ2-7,TGTGCCAGCTCACCCTCGACAGGTAGTACCTACGAGCAGTACTTC,CASSPSTGSTYEQYF
TRBV20-1,few,.,TRBJ2-7,TGCAGTGCGTCTACCGGGACCTCCTACGAGCAGTACTTC,CSASTGTSYEQYF
TRBV10-1,.,TRBD2,TRBJ2-7,TGCGCCAGCAGGGCGGGACTAGCGGGAGTTATCCACGAGCAGTACTTC,CASRAGLAGVIHEQYF
TRBV5-1,few,.,TRBJ1-1,TGCGCCAGCAGGGCCCTCGAACAGGGATACACTGAAGCTTTCTTT,CASRALEQGYTEAFF
TRBV5-1,.,.,TRBJ1-4,TGCGCCAGCAGCACAAGGTCAACTAATGAAAAACTGTTTTTT,CASSTRSTNEKLFF
TRBV4-1,many,.,TRBJ1-5,TGCGCCAGCAGCCATGGGTCAGGGCCAAGTAGCAATCAGCCCCAGCATTTT,CASSHGSGPSSNQPQHF
TRBV20-1,few,.,TRBJ1-1,TGCAGTGCGCAGGCAGAGAACACTGAAGCTTTCTTT,CSAQAENTEAFF
TRBV25-1,few,.,TRBJ1-4,TGTGCCAGCAGTGACGGGACAAGGGTAAATGAAAAACTGTTTTTT,CASSDGTRVNEKLFF